A selection of T cell receptor beta chains follows, all from one sample in a study of blood T cells in healthy people across ages. MiXCR was run by TCRdb on the 5' RACE reads, yielding one entry per CDR3 protein. The sample includes a few hundred thousand distinct CDR3 sequences, 25% to 30% of them seen just once. The material sequenced was blood. The receptors stem from a woman between 65 and 79 years old in good health. Each CDR3 is given with its conserved first and last residue. D genes are given only for firm matches. The size field is filled for only some rows; it gives once, few, many or a size class.

TRBD1 TRBJ1-2 TRBV5-5 once CASSGGTGGNYGYTF TGTGCCAGCAGCGGGGGTACAGGGGGGAATTATGGCTACACCTTC
. TRBJ1-5 TRBV2 few CASSEEDGRIGQPQHF TGTGCCAGCAGTGAAGAGGACGGGCGAATCGGTCAGCCCCAGCATTTT
. TRBJ2-3 TRBV5-1 few CASSHIGNSADTQYF TGCGCCAGCAGCCACATAGGAAATTCGGCCGATACGCAGTATTTT
. TRBJ1-1 TRBV15 few CATSSHHRSGGNTEAFF TGTGCCACCAGCAGTCATCACCGTAGTGGGGGGAACACTGAAGCTTTCTTT
. TRBJ1-2 TRBV12-3/TRBV12-4 few CASSRRNQNYGYTF TGTGCCAGCAGTCGAAGGAACCAAAACTATGGCTACACCTTC
. TRBJ2-7 TRBV7-2 once CASSLLSLGGEQYF TGTGCCAGCAGCTTACTCAGCCTGGGTGGCGAGCAGTACTTC
. TRBJ2-3 TRBV10-2 few CASRKSLRGGTTDTQYF TGCGCCAGCAGAAAAAGTTTGAGGGGGGGGACCACAGATACGCAGTATTTT
. TRBJ1-5 TRBV29-1 . CSVGGVGDGQPQHF TGCAGCGTGGGGGGGGTGGGGGATGGTCAGCCCCAGCATTTT
. TRBJ1-1 TRBV5-1 . CASSLMVGGTSEAFF TGCGCCAGCAGCTTGATGGTAGGAGGGACCTCTGAAGCTTTCTTT
. TRBJ1-1 TRBV7-2 . CASSLGGRQEAFF TGTGCCAGCAGCTTAGGGGGGAGGCAGGAAGCTTTCTTT
. TRBJ2-6 TRBV21-1 many CASSDSGTCPSGANVLTF TGTGCCAGCAGCGATTCGGGGACATGCCCCTCTGGGGCCAACGTCCTGACTTTC
TRBD2 TRBJ2-7 TRBV5-1 . CASSSLPRDYVSYEQYF TGCGCCAGCAGCTCCCTTCCCCGGGACTACGTCTCCTACGAGCAGTACTTC
. TRBJ2-2 TRBV20-1 . CSARDRLKGLANTGELFF TGCAGTGCTAGAGATCGACTAAAAGGGCTCGCGAACACCGGGGAGCTGTTTTTT
. TRBJ2-1 TRBV20-1 . CSALRLESNEQFF TGCAGTGCCCTTCGACTAGAAAGCAATGAGCAGTTCTTC
. TRBJ2-1 TRBV5-1 . CASRGQDFYNEQFF TGCGCCAGCAGAGGTCAGGACTTCTACAATGAGCAGTTCTTC
. TRBJ2-5 TRBV7-6 few CASSPNSGQGPETQYF TGTGCCAGCAGCCCTAACAGTGGGCAGGGCCCGGAGACCCAGTACTTC
. TRBJ2-3 TRBV2 . CASSMDPDTQYF TGTGCCAGCAGTATGGACCCAGATACGCAGTATTTT
. TRBJ2-3 TRBV6-5 . CASKVGSTDTQYF TGTGCCAGCAAGGTGGGCTCCACAGATACGCAGTATTTT
. TRBJ2-3 TRBV11-1 . CASSDPDHGVDTQYF TGTGCCAGCAGCGACCCGGACCATGGCGTTGATACGCAGTATTTT
. TRBJ2-1 TRBV7-9 few CASSYSDRPTYNEQFF TGTGCCAGCAGCTACTCCGACAGACCGACCTACAATGAGCAGTTCTTC
. TRBJ2-5 TRBV7-9 few CASSLESKTQYF TGTGCCAGCAGCTTAGAATCAAAGACCCAGTACTTC
. TRBJ1-1 TRBV20-1 few CSAIRQSTEAFF TGCAGTGCTATTCGACAGTCCACTGAAGCTTTCTTT
. TRBJ2-1 TRBV20-1 few CSANTGLSSYNEQFF TGCAGTGCTAATACGGGACTCAGCTCCTACAATGAGCAGTTCTTC
. TRBJ2-2 TRBV2 few CASKNEDTGELFF TGTGCCAGTAAAAACGAGGACACCGGGGAGCTGTTTTTT
. TRBJ2-7 TRBV28 . CASGDNSYEQYF TGTGCCTCGGGGGACAACTCCTACGAGCAGTACTTC
. TRBJ2-3 TRBV18 . CASSPGRTSTDTRYF TGTGCCAGCTCACCTGGACGTACTAGCACAGATACGCGGTATTTT
. TRBJ2-4 TRBV6-5 few CASSYAGSRSLAKNIQYF TGTGCCAGCAGTTACGCCGGCTCGCGGTCTTTAGCCAAAAACATTCAGTACTTC
TRBD2 TRBJ2-5 TRBV7-8 . CASSLERGGVKETQYF TGTGCCAGCAGCTTAGAGCGGGGGGGCGTAAAAGAGACCCAGTACTTC
. TRBJ1-1 TRBV5-6 few CASSLEPNTEAFF TGTGCCAGCAGCTTGGAACCGAACACTGAAGCTTTCTTT
. TRBJ2-2 TRBV3-1 . CASSFLRQVNTGELFF TGTGCCAGCAGCTTCCTTAGACAGGTTAACACCGGGGAGCTGTTTTTT
. TRBJ1-3 TRBV20-1 . CSASRGLASGNTIYF TGCAGTGCTAGTAGGGGCCTCGCTTCCGGAAACACCATATATTTT
TRBD2 TRBJ2-5 TRBV20-1 few CSARDQPAGQETQYF TGCAGTGCTAGAGATCAGCCAGCGGGGCAAGAGACCCAGTACTTC
TRBD1 TRBJ1-1 TRBV20-1 . CSADGQVAFF TGCAGTGCTGACGGACAGGTGGCTTTCTTT
. TRBJ2-7 TRBV7-9 few CASSLLTGEQYF TGTGCCAGCAGCCTGCTAACGGGCGAGCAGTACTTC
. TRBJ2-3 TRBV4-2 . CASSQDIRGYDTQYF TGTGCCAGCAGCCAAGACATCCGGGGGTACGATACGCAGTATTTT
. TRBJ2-1 TRBV18 few CASSSGPIYEQFF TGTGCCAGCTCCTCGGGACCAATTTATGAGCAGTTCTTC
TRBD1 TRBJ1-1 TRBV18 . CASSRNRGSNEAFF TGTGCCAGCTCACGGAACAGGGGTAGTAATGAAGCTTTCTTT
TRBD2 TRBJ2-5 TRBV20-1 . CSARPGLAETQYF TGCAGTGCTAGGCCGGGACTAGCCGAGACCCAGTACTTC
. TRBJ1-3 TRBV6-1 . CASSDGGSHSGNTIYF TGTGCCAGCAGTGATGGTGGCAGTCACTCTGGAAACACCATATATTTT
. TRBJ1-4 TRBV29-1 . CSGRSPTNEKLFF TGCAGCGGTAGATCCCCAACTAATGAAAAACTGTTTTTT
. TRBJ2-7 TRBV7-2 . CASSLQGRDYEQYF TGTGCCAGCAGCTTACAGGGCAGGGACTACGAGCAGTACTTC
. TRBJ1-2 TRBV4-3 few CASSQDPAGSGGYTF TGCGCCAGCAGCCAAGATCCGGCAGGGTCGGGTGGCTACACCTTC
TRBD2 TRBJ2-3 TRBV20-1 . CSAKPSGVTDTQYF TGCAGTGCCAAACCCAGCGGGGTCACAGATACGCAGTATTTT
TRBD1 TRBJ1-1 TRBV5-1 few CASSLDRGRVAFF TGCGCCAGCAGCTTGGACAGGGGGCGCGTAGCTTTCTTT
TRBD2 TRBJ2-3 TRBV5-1 . CASSLGLAARTDTQYF TGCGCCAGCAGCTTGGGACTAGCGGCTCGCACAGATACGCAGTATTTT
TRBD2 TRBJ2-5 TRBV5-1 few CASSLHPYLADQETQYF TGCGCCAGCAGCTTGCACCCCTACCTAGCGGATCAAGAGACCCAATACTTC
TRBD2 TRBJ2-3 TRBV20-1 . CSALRLAEVTDTQYF TGCAGTGCACTCCGACTAGCGGAGGTCACAGATACGCAGTATTTT
. TRBJ2-1 TRBV6-5 . CASSPVGGNEQFF TGTGCCAGCAGCCCCGTAGGCGGCAATGAGCAGTTCTTC